The 32 T cell receptor beta chains below come from one sample, sequenced in a study of identical twins. TCRdb called the 5' RACE reads again in MiXCR, with one record for every CDR3 protein. Of over 200,000 distinct CDR3 sequences in the sample, 10% to 13% were seen once. Material: memory T cells sorted from blood. The receptors derive from a man aged 45-65 years in good health.

This clonotype has at least ten counts. The chain has TRBV7-2 and TRBJ2-2; TRBD2 matches at 7 bases. The CDR3 is 14 residues long. V gave up 0 bases and J gave up 7 bases; unmatched junction bases: 2. The germline CDR1 and CDR2 sequences are SGHTA and FQGNSA. The CDR3 nucleotides are TGTGCCAGCAGCTTAGCGGGGGGGAGCGGGGAGCTGTTTTTT. Protein sequence: CASSLAGGSGELFF.

The chain uses TRBV7-9 and TRBJ1-5, with a tentative D call TRBD1 (6 bases). The germline gives CDR1 SEHNR, CDR2 FQNEAQ (reference sequence). Trimming removed 4 bases from V and 5 bases from J, with 9 bases in between. This CDR3 has 13 residues. The CDR3 coding sequence is TGTGCCAGCAGCTCAGGGGTTTATCAGCCCCAGCATTTT. It yields the protein CASSSGVYQPQHF.

The rearrangement links TRBV27 to TRBJ2-1, with TRBD2 matching over 8 bases. Germline CDR1 MNHEY, CDR2 SMNVEV (reference sequence). The CDR3 consists of 15 residues. The V and J ends lost 6 bases and 6 bases, in that order; junction bases with no gene match: 10. CDR3 protein: CASSHRRGASNEQFF. DNA of the CDR3: TGTGCCAGCAGCCATCGGCGGGGGGCGAGCAATGAGCAGTTCTTC.

This clonotype was counted only a few times. V gene TRBV2 combines with J gene TRBJ1-5; D call uncertain. From germline, CDR1 is SNHLY and CDR2 FYNNEI. Trimming pared 4 bases from V and 13 bases from J, leaving 14 bases between. The CDR3 has 12 amino acids. CDR3 in DNA: TGTGCCAGCAGTGTTCACAATCAAACACAGCATTTT. Translation gives CASSVHNQTQHF.

The rearrangement joins TRBV5-1 to TRBJ2-1; D is unresolved. CDR3 length equals 14 residues. V shed 0 bases and J shed 3 bases, with 7 bases lying between them. Germline-derived CDR1 and CDR2 are SGHRS and YFSETQ. CDR3 coding DNA: TGCGCCAGCAGCTTGGCCCAGATCTACAATGAGCAGTTCTTC. Its translation is CASSLAQIYNEQFF.

This clonotype has just a few counts. This chain uses TRBV9 with TRBJ2-5; TRBD1 matches 9 bases. The germline V gene encodes CDR1 SGDLS and CDR2 YYNGEE. J lost 5 bases, V lost 3 bases, and 11 bases had no gene match. The CDR3 totals 16 residues. The CDR3 loop is CASSAPPGQGEETQYF. The CDR3 nucleotides read TGTGCCAGCAGCGCCCCCCCGGGACAGGGTGAGGAGACCCAGTACTTC.

This clonotype was seen a few times. The chain employs TRBV2 and TRBJ2-7; D uncertain. The CDR3 is 13 residues long. Germline CDR1 is SNHLY and CDR2 is FYNNEI. V was cut by 5 bases and J by 3 bases, with 11 bases left in between. The CDR3, as DNA: TGTGCCAGCAGTTCGACTTATAACTACGAGCAGTACTTC. Protein product: CASSSTYNYEQYF.

This clonotype was picked up a small number of times. The rearrangement joins TRBV5-1 to TRBJ1-2; no clear D gene. V dropped 0 bases and J dropped 8 bases, with 11 bases sitting between them. Germline assignment: CDR1 SGHRS and CDR2 YFSETQ. The CDR3 runs to 13 residues. This chain's CDR3 is CASSLAGVNGYTF. CDR3 nucleotide sequence: TGCGCCAGCAGCTTGGCCGGGGTTAACGGCTACACCTTC.

At least ten counts were recorded for this clonotype. V gene TRBV7-2 combines with J gene TRBJ2-5, with 13 bases lining up with TRBD2. With V trimmed by 0 bases and J by 3 bases, 1 base remained unmatched. The CDR3 contains 16 residues. Looked up from germline, CDR1 is SGHTA and CDR2 is FQGNSA. The CDR3 DNA reads as TGTGCCAGCAGCTTAGCGGGACTAGCGGGAAAAGAGACCCAGTACTTC. Protein product: CASSLAGLAGKETQYF.

This clonotype was picked up many times. The V and J genes are TRBV6-2 or TRBV6-3 and TRBJ2-2, with 8 bases identical to TRBD1. Germline CDR1 MNHEY, CDR2 SVGEGT. The CDR3 runs to 15 residues. Germline trimming cut 2 bases from V and 4 bases from J; bases unmatched to any gene: 3. Here the CDR3 reads CASSYRTGTTGELFF. CDR3 nucleotides: TGTGCCAGCAGTTACCGGACAGGGACCACCGGGGAGCTGTTTTTT.

This chain uses TRBV19 with TRBJ1-1; TRBD1 might be the D (6 bases). Trimming cost V 3 bases and J 2 bases, with 16 bases left between them. The CDR3 is 16 residues long. Germline V gives CDR1 LNHDA, CDR2 SQIVND (reference sequence). The CDR3 sequence: CASSIRDTASNTEAFF. Written as DNA, the CDR3 is TGTGCCAGTAGTATCCGGGACACTGCTTCTAACACTGAAGCTTTCTTT.

This chain uses TRBV25-1 with TRBJ1-1; no definite D call. The germline gives CDR1 MGHDK, CDR2 SYGVNS. V was clipped by 5 bases and J by 0 bases, with 13 bases between them. The CDR3 consists of 15 residues. The CDR3 here is CASSPRQVLNTEAFF. The CDR3 nucleotides read TGTGCCAGCAGTCCACGGCAGGTCTTGAACACTGAAGCTTTCTTT. Full variable domain (missing parts from reference TRBV25-1 and TRBJ1-1): EADIYQTPRYLVIGTGKKITLECSQTMGHDKMYWYQQDPGMELHLIHYSYGVNSTEKGDLSSESTVSRIRTEHFPLTLESARPSHTSQYLCASSPRQVLNTEAFFGQGTRLTVV.

This clonotype has ten or more counts. The chain uses TRBV14 and TRBJ2-1, with a weak D call TRBD2 (6 bases). CDR1 and CDR2 (germline): SGHDN, FVKESK. V lost 4 bases and J 10 bases, leaving 14 bases between the germline ends. CDR3 length equals 13 residues. The CDR3 loop is CASSRRGLGEQFF. CDR3 nucleotides: TGTGCCAGCAGCCGACGGGGACTGGGAGAGCAGTTCTTC.

The chain carries TRBV7-3 and TRBJ1-1; TRBD1 aligns across 8 bases. CDR3 size: 17 residues. Germline CDR1 is SGHTA and CDR2 is FQGTGA. Unmatched junction bases numbered 7, after V lost 0 bases and J lost 1 base. The chain's CDR3 is CASSLTPGQVTNTEAFF. The CDR3 coding sequence is TGTGCCAGCAGCTTAACCCCGGGACAGGTCACGAACACTGAAGCTTTCTTT.

This chain connects TRBV4-2 to TRBJ1-1, with D uncertain. V was clipped by 0 bases and J by 6 bases, with 11 bases between them. The germline V gene has CDR1 LGHNA and CDR2 YNFKEQ. The CDR3 loop spans 14 amino acids. The DNA for the CDR3 is TGTGCCAGCAGCCAAGATAAGTTGAGGGCTGAAGCTTTCTTT. It specifies CASSQDKLRAEAFF.

Ten or more counts support this clonotype. The gene calls are TRBV28 and TRBJ2-1; D possibly corresponds to TRBD2 (6 bases). Trimming took off 4 bases at V and 6 bases at J, with 13 bases between the two ends. The CDR3 runs to 14 residues. Looked up from germline, CDR1 is MDHEN and CDR2 is SYDVKM. The CDR3 DNA sequence: TGTGCCAGCAGTTCCACGGGGGAAGGCAATGAGCAGTTCTTC. Encoded protein: CASSSTGEGNEQFF.

The chain employs TRBV7-9 and TRBJ1-4; no definite D call. Germline V gives CDR1 SEHNR, CDR2 FQNEAQ (reference sequence). The CDR3 is 13 amino acids. Trimming stripped 7 bases from V and 8 bases from J, with 14 bases between. In nucleotides, the CDR3 is TGTGCCAGCACCAACCCGGACGGGGAAAAACTGTTTTTT. Protein sequence: CASTNPDGEKLFF.

This clonotype was recorded a few times. The V call is TRBV30, the J call TRBJ2-6, with D hard to call. The CDR3 spans 15 residues. Trimming removed 0 bases from V and 4 bases from J, with 10 bases in between. Germline V gives CDR1 GTSNPN, CDR2 SVGIG (reference sequence). The CDR3 DNA sequence: TGTGCCTGGAGTGTAGACGTAGGAGGGGCCAACGTCCTGACTTTC. It is translated as CAWSVDVGGANVLTF.

This chain joins TRBV7-2 and TRBJ2-5; maybe TRBD2 (5 bases). Trimming cost V 5 bases and J 3 bases, with 19 bases left between them. The CDR3 is 16 residues long. Germline V gene data show CDR1 as SGHTA and CDR2 as FQGNSA. CDR3 protein: CASSVPGSLAEETQYF. For the CDR3, the DNA is TGTGCCAGCAGCGTCCCGGGATCCCTGGCCGAAGAGACCCAGTACTTC. Variable domain in full (rest from reference TRBV7-2 and TRBJ2-5): GAGVSQSPSNKVTEKGKDVELRCDPISGHTALYWYRQSLGQGLEFLIYFQGNSAPDKSGLPSDRFSAERTGGSVSTLTIQRTQQEDSAVYLCASSVPGSLAEETQYFGPGTRLLVL.

The chain couples TRBV7-9 to TRBJ1-1, with D unclear. Trimming cost V 1 base and J 6 bases, with 9 bases left between them. This CDR3 comprises 13 residues. Germline V lookup: CDR1 SEHNR, CDR2 FQNEAQ (reference sequence). The CDR3 sequence is CASSLGQTAEAFF. CDR3 nucleotides: TGTGCCAGCAGCTTAGGACAAACAGCTGAAGCTTTCTTT.

This clonotype was counted many times. The chain couples TRBV28 to TRBJ2-1; TRBD2 matches 11 bases. V lost 6 bases, J lost 8 bases, and 15 bases stayed unmatched. Germline lookup yields CDR1 MDHEN and CDR2 SYDVKM. The CDR3 has 17 amino acids. The CDR3 region has the DNA TGTGCCAGCAGCCTAGTACAGGGTAGCGGGAGGGCCGATGAGCAGTTCTTC. It is translated as CASSLVQGSGRADEQFF.

For this clonotype: A single base separates this from a much larger clone, so it may be a read error. This chain's CDR3 is CASERRLSYEQYF. CDR3 nucleotide sequence: TGTGCCAGCGAGCGGAGACTCTCCTACGAGCAGTACTTC. The rearrangement uses TRBV6-2 or TRBV6-3 and TRBJ2-7; D possibly corresponds to TRBD2 (5 bases). Trimming removed 8 bases from V and 0 bases from J, with 11 bases in between. This CDR3 is built from 13 residues. The germline CDR1 and CDR2 sequences are MNHEY and SVGEGT.

V usage is TRBV3-1 and J usage is TRBJ2-3, with D possibly TRBD2 on 6 matching bases. This CDR3 comprises 14 residues. Germline CDR1 LGHDT, CDR2 YNNKEL (reference sequence). V gave up 4 bases and J gave up 6 bases, with 14 bases separating them. The CDR3 protein is CASSPTDYGDTQYF. The CDR3 region has the DNA TGTGCCAGCAGCCCGACGGACTACGGGGATACGCAGTATTTT.

This clonotype was seen many times. This chain links TRBV4-2 with TRBJ2-2, with 13 nucleotides matching TRBD2. Trimming took 4 bases from V and 6 from J; bases not matched to a gene: 23. The CDR3 consists of 22 residues. Per the germline V gene, CDR1 is LGHNA and CDR2 is YNFKEQ. In DNA, the CDR3 is TGTGCCAGCAGCCTCTTCTCCGGACTAGCGGGAGTTCTGGGGCTGGGGGCCGGGGAGCTGTTTTTT. As protein: CASSLFSGLAGVLGLGAGELFF.

Comment on this clonotype: Being one base from a much bigger clone, this may be a read error. The rearrangement uses TRBV5-4 and TRBJ2-6; no clear D. Germline V gene sequence: CDR1 SGHNT, CDR2 YYREEE (reference sequence). The CDR3 runs to 16 residues. CDR3 sequence reads: CVSSLGSFSGANVLTF. For the CDR3, the DNA is TGTGTCAGCAGCTTGGGCAGCTTCTCTGGGGCCAACGTCCTGACTTTC.

DNA of the CDR3: TGTGCCAGCAACCCCGGGACAGGGTCTACACCCCTCCACTTT. Translated: CASNPGTGSTPLHF. This chain joins TRBV28 and TRBJ1-6; 9 bases map to TRBD1. CDR3 length: 14 amino acids. Per germline, CDR1 MDHEN and CDR2 SYDVKM. The junction had 9 bases not matched to a gene; V was cut back by 7 bases and J by 11 bases.

This clonotype was detected many times. The V call is TRBV4-3, the J call TRBJ2-1; TRBD2 aligns across 11 bases. The CDR3 is 17 amino acids. Germline CDR1 and CDR2: LGHNA and YSLEER. The junction had 8 bases not matched to a gene; V was cut back by 3 bases and J by 4 bases. CDR3 residues: CASSQGTSGSWYNEQFF. In DNA, the CDR3 is TGCGCCAGCAGCCAGGGGACTAGCGGAAGTTGGTACAATGAGCAGTTCTTC.

In this sample, this clonotype turned up many times. The genes are TRBV9 and TRBJ2-7; no reliable D call. There are 14 residues in the CDR3. Germline lookup yields CDR1 SGDLS and CDR2 YYNGEE. Trimming stripped 0 bases from V and 0 bases from J, with 7 bases between. The CDR3 sequence: CASSVVGDSYEQYF. The CDR3 DNA is TGTGCCAGCAGCGTAGTTGGCGACTCCTACGAGCAGTACTTC.

The table lists this clonotype with many counts. V and J are TRBV4-3 and TRBJ2-1; tentative D call: TRBD2 (6 bases). The CDR3 sequence is 15 residues long. Germline V gene data show CDR1 as LGHNA and CDR2 as YSLEER. Deletions cut 3 bases from V and 2 bases from J, with 11 bases between. The chain's CDR3 is CASSHVAEPYNEQFF. The CDR3 region has the DNA TGCGCCAGCAGCCACGTAGCGGAACCCTACAATGAGCAGTTCTTC.

The rearrangement uses TRBV3-1 and TRBJ1-5, with D possibly TRBD1 on 6 matching bases. V gave up 4 bases and J gave up 3 bases, with 10 bases separating them. The V gene's germline CDR1 is LGHDT and CDR2 YNNKEL (reference sequence). This CDR3 spans 14 amino acids. CDR3 sequence: CASSPHRDNQPQHF. In DNA form, the CDR3 reads TGTGCCAGCAGCCCCCACAGGGACAATCAGCCCCAGCATTTT.

The chain has TRBV3-1 and TRBJ2-2; 9 bases fit TRBD2. This CDR3 is 14 amino acids long. Germline CDR1 and CDR2: LGHDT and YNNKEL (reference sequence). V gave up 8 bases and J gave up 6 bases; unmatched junction bases: 7. CDR3 sequence: CASDRAGGPGELFF. CDR3 nucleotides: TGTGCCAGCGACCGGGCGGGGGGGCCCGGGGAGCTGTTTTTT.

This chain connects TRBV5-1 to TRBJ2-3; D unresolved. CDR3 size: 14 residues. Trimming removed 0 bases from V and 4 bases from J, with 9 bases in between. Germline CDR1 is SGHRS and CDR2 is YFSETQ. This CDR3 is CASSLVGVSDTQYF. In DNA form, the CDR3 reads TGCGCCAGCAGCTTGGTTGGGGTCTCAGATACGCAGTATTTT. Together with reference TRBV5-1 and TRBJ2-3, the CDR3 gives the full variable domain: KAGVTQTPRYLIKTRGQQVTLSCSPISGHRSVSWYQQTPGQGLQFLFEYFSETQRNKGNFPGRFSGRQFSNSRSEMNVSTLELGDSALYLCASSLVGVSDTQYFGPGTRLTVL.